This T cell receptor beta chain was recovered during a study of blood T cell repertoires in COVID-19. Overall study context: Both acute and convalescent COVID-19 samples were obtained from the United States, Italy and Spain. Sample material is recorded as cDNA or gDNA derived from T cells, B-cell-depleted T cells, or PBMCs.

Under the authors' procedure: Amplification of reference gene primers was used by the study to estimate nucleated cell counts. The repertoire was sequenced with immunoSEQ multiplex PCR; TCRdb's copy has only in-frame clones and lacks some. That table supplies the V and J calls and clone size; D and trimming were determined from the DNA. The sample has about 360,000 clones; 70% to 90% are singletons. This CDR3 is 12 amino acids long. Trimming stripped 3 bases from V and 5 bases from J, with 7 bases between. In germline, CDR1 is LGHNT, CDR2 FRNRAP. Specimen: peripheral blood. This TCR was sampled from a woman in her fifties or sixties with COVID-19, enrolled during active disease. This chain links TRBV12-5 with TRBJ1-2, with a tentative D call TRBD1 (5 bases). The CDR3 DNA sequence: TGTGCTAGTGGTTTTGGGACTTATGGCTACACCTTC. Translated, it gives CASGFGTYGYTF.